The present entry profiles one TCR beta chain with its context. The record originates from a study of blood T cell repertoires in COVID-19. Whole-study context: Donors in the United States, Italy and Spain gave samples during acute or convalescent COVID-19. T cells, B-cell-depleted T cells, or PBMCs provided the cDNA or gDNA that served as material.

The germline V gene encodes CDR1 SEHNR and CDR2 FQNEAQ (reference sequence). The CDR3 spans 16 residues. V gave up 1 base and J gave up 2 bases, with 12 bases separating them. In assigning cohorts, the study relied on participant-reported clinical history. TCRdb's table, derived via immunoSEQ multiplex PCR, lists solely in-frame clones and lacks some. Here the sample spans about 240,000 clones, approximately 86% being singletons. The sequence derives from a woman aged 40-49 years with acute COVID-19. The material sequenced was PBMCs or T cells enriched from blood (not recorded which). The chain joins TRBV7-9 to TRBJ2-1; the D gene is possibly TRBD2 (6 bases). CDR3: CASSLVRGRTYNEQFF. The CDR3 DNA reads TGTGCCAGCAGCTTAGTACGGGGGAGGACCTACAATGAGCAGTTCTTC.